Each of the 9 T cell receptor beta chains below was sequenced from the same sample in a study of shared T cell receptors in the human thymus. Method: immunoSEQ multiplex PCR; TCRdb's copy keeps in-frame clones and lacks some. The sample carries about 540,000 clones, 78% recorded once. This same sample was also taken into another study, of human thymus T cells.

Sequenced material: thymocytes. The receptors derive from a boy under two years old with a congenital heart defect.

As DNA, the CDR3 is TGCGCCAGCAGAGCATTCTCCTACGAGCAGTACTTC. Amino acid sequence: CASRAFSYEQYF. V gene TRBV5-1 combines with J gene TRBJ2-7; D remains ambiguous. Per germline, CDR1 SGHRS and CDR2 YFSETQ. The V end was cut by 5 bases, the J end by 0 bases, with 6 bases between. The CDR3 has 12 amino acids.

The rearrangement uses TRBV4-3 and TRBJ2-7; the match to TRBD1 covers 9 bases. The germline gives CDR1 LGHNA, CDR2 YSLEER. J gave up 6 bases and V 2 bases, and 2 bases lay outside the gene matches. CDR3 length: 13 residues. The CDR3 sequence: CASSQWTGVEQYF. The CDR3 DNA reads as TGCGCCAGCAGCCAATGGACAGGGGTCGAGCAGTACTTC.

V is TRBV30 and J is TRBJ2-7; the match to TRBD2 covers 8 bases. Germline-derived CDR1 and CDR2 are GTSNPN and SVGIG (reference sequence). This CDR3 has 14 residues. Trimming removed 1 base from V and 3 bases from J; junction bases left unmatched: 5. CDR3 loop: CAWSAPGGYYEQYF. CDR3 coding DNA: TGTGCCTGGAGTGCCCCGGGAGGGTACTACGAGCAGTACTTC.

This chain links TRBV4-3 with TRBJ2-1, with TRBD2 matching 9 bases. This CDR3 is 18 amino acids long. J was trimmed by 7 bases and V by 0 bases; bases with no gene match: 13. Germline CDR1 reads LGHNA; CDR2 reads YSLEER. The CDR3 region is CASSQEAGGPPLPNEQFF. For the CDR3, the DNA is TGCGCCAGCAGCCAAGAGGCGGGAGGGCCTCCTTTACCTAATGAGCAGTTCTTC.

This clone was counted once. This rearrangement joins TRBV13 to TRBJ2-1, with TRBD2 matching 7 bases. The germline V gene has CDR1 PRHDT and CDR2 FYEKMQ (reference sequence). This CDR3 is 16 amino acids long. J was trimmed by 2 bases and V by 7 bases; bases with no gene match: 11. The CDR3 DNA follows: TGTGCCAGCACCCACGGGAGGAGCGGACCCTACAATGAGCAGTTCTTC. It translates to CASTHGRSGPYNEQFF.

The V and J genes are TRBV14 and TRBJ2-5; 7 bases align to TRBD1. Germline loops: CDR1 SGHDN, CDR2 FVKESK. The CDR3 has 14 amino acids. Trimming cost V 5 bases and J 5 bases; bases outside gene matches: 8. Here the CDR3 DNA reads TGTGCCAGCAGCGCAACAGGGGTCGAGGAGACCCAGTACTTC. It codes for CASSATGVEETQYF.

The gene calls are TRBV9 and TRBJ2-3; 11 bases map to TRBD2. Per germline, CDR1 SGDLS and CDR2 YYNGEE. The trim removed 0 bases at V and 2 bases at J, leaving 5 bases unmatched. The CDR3 covers 17 residues. CDR3 sequence reads: CASSVEASGRPTDTQYF. The CDR3 DNA reads TGTGCCAGCAGCGTAGAAGCTAGCGGGAGGCCCACAGATACGCAGTATTTT.

This rearrangement joins TRBV11-2 to TRBJ2-2; 11 bases match TRBD2. This CDR3 spans 16 amino acids. Germline values: CDR1 SGHAT, CDR2 FQNNGV. V was clipped by 6 bases and J by 0 bases; unmatched bases: 3. CDR3 sequence (DNA): TGTGCCAGCAGTTGGACTAGCGGGTCGAACACCGGGGAGCTGTTTTTT. Protein product: CASSWTSGSNTGELFF.

The chain links TRBV4-2 to TRBJ1-1, with D uncertain. Germline V gene sequence: CDR1 LGHNA, CDR2 YNFKEQ. V shed 0 bases and J shed 6 bases, with 26 bases lying between them. The CDR3 spans 19 residues. The DNA of the CDR3 is TGTGCCAGCAGCCAAGACGGGATAAGACGACTGTTGGGAGGGTCTGAAGCTTTCTTT. Translated: CASSQDGIRRLLGGSEAFF.